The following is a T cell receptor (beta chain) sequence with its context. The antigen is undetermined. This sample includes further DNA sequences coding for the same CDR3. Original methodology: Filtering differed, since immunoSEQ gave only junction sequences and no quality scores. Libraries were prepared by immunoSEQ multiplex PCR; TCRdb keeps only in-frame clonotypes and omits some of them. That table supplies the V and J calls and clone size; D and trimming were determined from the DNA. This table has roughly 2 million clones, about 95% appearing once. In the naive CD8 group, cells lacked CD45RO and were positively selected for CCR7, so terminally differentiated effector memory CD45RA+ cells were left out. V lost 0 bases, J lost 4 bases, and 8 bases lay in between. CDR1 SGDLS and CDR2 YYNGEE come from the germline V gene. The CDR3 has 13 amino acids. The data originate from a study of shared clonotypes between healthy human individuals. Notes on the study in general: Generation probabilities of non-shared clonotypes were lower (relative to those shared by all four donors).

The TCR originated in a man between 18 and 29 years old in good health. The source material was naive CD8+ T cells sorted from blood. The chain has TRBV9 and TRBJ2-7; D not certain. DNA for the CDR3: TGTGCCAGCAGCGTAGGGTCAACATACGAGCAGTACTTC. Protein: CASSVGSTYEQYF.